This passage covers 19 T cell receptor beta chains from one sample sequenced in a study of cytomegalovirus exposure and HLA in healthy donors. PCR involved 60 Vbeta and 13 Jbeta primers. Here immunoSEQ multiplex PCR was the method, and the copy in TCRdb shows in-frame clones only, minus some. This table holds tens of thousands of clones, about four fifths found once. Sequencing used PBMCs. Source of these receptors: a middle-aged woman in good health and CMV-seronegative.

The chain couples TRBV7-2 to TRBJ2-5; 9 bases agree with TRBD2. Trimming took 0 bases from V and 6 from J; bases not matched to a gene: 2. Germline V CDR1 and CDR2: SGHTA, FQGNSA. This CDR3 is 14 amino acids long. CDR3: CASSLARGGQTQYF. The CDR3 DNA reads TGTGCCAGCAGCTTAGCGCGGGGGGGACAGACCCAGTACTTC.

The chain is built from TRBV5-1 and TRBJ1-2; TRBD1 aligns across 7 bases. The CDR3 length is 13 residues. Trimming took 0 bases from V and 7 from J; bases not matched to a gene: 3. In germline, CDR1 is SGHRS, CDR2 YFSETQ. The CDR3 loop reads CASSLASGGGYTF. CDR3 in DNA: TGCGCCAGCAGCTTGGCGTCAGGGGGTGGCTACACCTTC.

The rearrangement uses TRBV15 and TRBJ2-1; D might be TRBD2 (7 bases). Germline V lookup: CDR1 LNHNV, CDR2 YYDKDF (reference sequence). The V end lost 3 bases, the J end lost 8 bases, and 17 bases lay between the germline ends. This CDR3 spans 15 amino acids. In DNA form, the CDR3 reads TGTGCCACCAGCAGGCCCTTGGGGGGGCTCTATGAGCAGTTCTTC. Its translation is CATSRPLGGLYEQFF.

The chain recombines TRBV2 with TRBJ1-4; 9 bases match TRBD1. V was pared by 7 bases and J by 6 bases, with 15 bases of the junction left unmatched. The germline gives CDR1 SNHLY, CDR2 FYNNEI. The CDR3 extends over 17 amino acids. The CDR3 DNA sequence: TGTGCCAGCAAAAAAGCCGGGACAGGGAGTATGCATGAAAAACTGTTTTTT. Translated, it gives CASKKAGTGSMHEKLFF.

J is TRBJ1-2 and V is TRBV14, with D perhaps matching TRBD1 (5 bases). Germline-derived CDR1 and CDR2 are SGHDN and FVKESK. The CDR3 runs to 13 residues. V was trimmed by 1 base and J by 2 bases, leaving 5 bases between them. The DNA for the CDR3 is TGTGCCAGCAGCCAAGGACAGAACTATGGCTACACCTTC. This sequence encodes CASSQGQNYGYTF.

The V call is TRBV2, the J call TRBJ2-5; TRBD2 matches at 8 bases. After removal of 5 bases from V and 2 bases from J, the junction contained 7 bases not matched to a gene. The CDR3 is 15 residues long. The germline V gene encodes CDR1 SNHLY and CDR2 FYNNEI. The CDR3 coding sequence is TGTGCCAGCAGTAATGCGGGGGGCCGACAAGAGACCCAGTACTTC. Its translation is CASSNAGGRQETQYF.

The CDR3 DNA reads TGTGCCAGCAGCTTGACGGGGGAGCAGTACTTC. It encodes CASSLTGEQYF. The V and J genes are TRBV5-6 and TRBJ2-7; TRBD2 might be the D (5 bases). Per the germline V gene, CDR1 is SGHDT and CDR2 is YYEEEE. Deletions cut 1 base from V and 7 bases from J, with 6 bases between. The CDR3 totals 11 residues.

The chain joins TRBV7-2 to TRBJ2-3; D is possibly TRBD1 (5 bases). There are 14 residues in the CDR3. Germline-derived CDR1 and CDR2 are SGHTA and FQGNSA. V was trimmed by 5 bases and J by 2 bases, leaving 11 bases between them. The DNA of the CDR3 is TGTGCCAGCAGCCGTTTGACAGTCACAGATACGCAGTATTTT. Its protein product is CASSRLTVTDTQYF.

The chain employs TRBV11-3 and TRBJ2-1; 8 positions match TRBD1. The CDR3 consists of 18 residues. Per germline, CDR1 SGHNT and CDR2 YENEEA. J was trimmed by 3 bases and V by 5 bases; bases with no gene match: 15. The CDR3 region has the DNA TGTGCCAGCAGCGGACAGGGTGGGCGCTTAGCTGGCTACAATGAGCAGTTCTTC. Translating gives CASSGQGGRLAGYNEQFF.

The rearrangement joins TRBV4-1 to TRBJ1-1, with 7 bases lining up with TRBD1. With V trimmed by 5 bases and J by 5 bases, 8 bases remained unmatched. There are 14 residues in the CDR3. Germline CDR1 is MGHRA and CDR2 is YSYEKL. The CDR3 protein is CASSSAGGNTEAFF. For the CDR3, the DNA is TGCGCCAGCAGCTCCGCAGGGGGGAATACTGAAGCTTTCTTT.

The V and J genes are TRBV11-2 and TRBJ1-2, with unresolved D. Per the germline V gene, CDR1 is SGHAT and CDR2 is FQNNGV. CDR3 length: 14 residues. Trimming removed 1 base from V and 4 bases from J, with 10 bases in between. The CDR3 DNA reads TGTGCCAGCAGCTTAGCGCAGGCCACCTATGGCTACACCTTC. It is translated as CASSLAQATYGYTF.

This chain connects TRBV2 to TRBJ2-7; 9 positions match TRBD1. This CDR3 contains 13 residues. With V trimmed by 6 bases and J by 2 bases, 2 bases remained unmatched. The V gene's germline CDR1 is SNHLY and CDR2 FYNNEI. CDR3 in amino acids: CASRRQGAYEQYF. DNA of the CDR3: TGTGCCAGCAGAAGACAGGGGGCCTACGAGCAGTACTTC.

V is TRBV13 and J is TRBJ1-1; a possible D gene is TRBD1 (5 bases). The V gene's germline CDR1 is PRHDT and CDR2 FYEKMQ (reference sequence). The CDR3 length is 15 residues. Trimming removed 0 bases from V and 6 bases from J, with 14 bases in between. For the CDR3, the DNA is TGTGCCAGCAGCTTAGGAGGTGGGGCTCGGGCTGAAGCTTTCTTT. Amino acid sequence: CASSLGGGARAEAFF.

V gene TRBV7-2 combines with J gene TRBJ2-3; no reliable D call. CDR1 is SGHTA, CDR2 FQGNSA, per germline. This CDR3 region has 12 residues. Trimming took off 2 bases at V and 3 bases at J, with 3 bases between the two ends. CDR3 in amino acids: CASSLLTDTQYF. The DNA for the CDR3 is TGTGCCAGCAGCTTACTTACAGATACGCAGTATTTT.

The rearrangement links TRBV5-4 to TRBJ1-1; TRBD1 matches 7 bases. The CDR3 has 14 amino acids. In germline, CDR1 is SGHNT, CDR2 YYREEE (reference sequence). Germline trimming cut 1 base from V and 5 bases from J; bases unmatched to any gene: 5. The CDR3 region is CASSLWQGETEAFF. The CDR3 DNA is TGTGCCAGCAGCTTGTGGCAGGGGGAGACTGAAGCTTTCTTT.

The chain couples TRBV5-6 to TRBJ1-4; D unresolved. The CDR3 covers 15 residues. Trimming left V 1 base short and J 3 bases short, with 10 bases between. Germline CDR1 SGHDT, CDR2 YYEEEE. CDR3 bases: TGTGCCAGCAGCTTGTCTCCACACCCTAATGAAAAACTGTTTTTT. Encoded protein: CASSLSPHPNEKLFF.

This chain's CDR3 is CAISSTGDGYTF. The CDR3 DNA reads TGTGCCATCAGTTCGACAGGGGATGGCTACACCTTC. The chain recombines TRBV10-3 with TRBJ1-2, with 8 bases matching TRBD1. The CDR3 sequence is 12 residues long. The germline CDR1 and CDR2 sequences are ENHRY and SYGVKD. With 5 bases clipped from V and 6 bases from J, the junction kept 2 bases outside the gene matches.

The chain is built from TRBV7-2 and TRBJ1-3; the D is unclear. V was pared by 5 bases and J by 3 bases, with 5 bases between. Germline loops: CDR1 SGHTA, CDR2 FQGNSA. The CDR3 has 12 amino acids. The CDR3 sequence: CASSPRGNTIYF. CDR3 bases: TGTGCCAGCAGCCCCCGTGGAAACACCATATATTTT.

The rearrangement joins TRBV5-1 to TRBJ1-1; D is ambiguous. The CDR3 length is 14 residues. Germline CDR1 and CDR2: SGHRS and YFSETQ. V shed 0 bases and J shed 3 bases, with 9 bases lying between them. CDR3 coding DNA: TGCGCCAGCAGCTTGGGGACTCTGGACACTGAAGCTTTCTTT. It specifies CASSLGTLDTEAFF.